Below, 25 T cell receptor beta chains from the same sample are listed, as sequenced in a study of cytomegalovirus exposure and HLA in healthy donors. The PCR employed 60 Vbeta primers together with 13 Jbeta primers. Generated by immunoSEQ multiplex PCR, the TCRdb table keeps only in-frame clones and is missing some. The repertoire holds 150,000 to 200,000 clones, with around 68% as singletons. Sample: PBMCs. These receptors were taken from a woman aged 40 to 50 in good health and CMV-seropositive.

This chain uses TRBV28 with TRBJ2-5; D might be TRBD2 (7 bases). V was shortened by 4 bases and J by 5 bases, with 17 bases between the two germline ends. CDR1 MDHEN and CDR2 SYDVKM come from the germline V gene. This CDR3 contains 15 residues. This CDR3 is CASSYREGGLETQYF. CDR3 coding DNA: TGTGCCAGCAGTTACAGGGAGGGGGGGCTGGAGACCCAGTACTTC.

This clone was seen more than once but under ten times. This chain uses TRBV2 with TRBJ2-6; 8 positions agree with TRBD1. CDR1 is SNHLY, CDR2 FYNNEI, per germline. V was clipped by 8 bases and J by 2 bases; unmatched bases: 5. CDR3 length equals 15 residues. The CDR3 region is CASGQGRAGANVLTF. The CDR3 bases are TGTGCCAGCGGACAGGGAAGGGCTGGGGCCAACGTCCTGACTTTC. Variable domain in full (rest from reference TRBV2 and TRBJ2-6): EPEVTQTPSHQVTQMGQEVILRCVPISNHLYFYWYRQILGQKVEFLVSFYNNEISEKSEIFDDQFSVERPDGSNFTLKIRSTKLEDSAMYFCASGQGRAGANVLTFGAGSRLTVL.

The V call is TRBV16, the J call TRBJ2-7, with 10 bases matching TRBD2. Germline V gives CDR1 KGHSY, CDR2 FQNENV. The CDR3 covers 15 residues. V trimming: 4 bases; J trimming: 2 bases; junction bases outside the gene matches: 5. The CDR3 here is CASSLGTSVTYEQYF. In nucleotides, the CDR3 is TGTGCCAGCAGCCTCGGGACTAGCGTAACCTACGAGCAGTACTTC.

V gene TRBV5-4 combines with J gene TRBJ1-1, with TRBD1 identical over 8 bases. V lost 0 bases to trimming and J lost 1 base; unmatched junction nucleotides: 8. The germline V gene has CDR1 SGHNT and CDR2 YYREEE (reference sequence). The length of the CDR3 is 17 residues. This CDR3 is CASSLGGAGGRNTEAFF. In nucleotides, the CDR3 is TGTGCCAGCAGCTTGGGGGGGGCAGGGGGCAGGAACACTGAAGCTTTCTTT.

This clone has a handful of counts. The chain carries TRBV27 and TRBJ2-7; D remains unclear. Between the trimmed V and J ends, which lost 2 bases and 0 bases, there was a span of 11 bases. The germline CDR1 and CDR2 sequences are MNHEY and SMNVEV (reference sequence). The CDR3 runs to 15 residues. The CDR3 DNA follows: TGTGCCAGCAGTTTAAAGCCCGCAGGCTCCTACGAGCAGTACTTC. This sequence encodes CASSLKPAGSYEQYF.

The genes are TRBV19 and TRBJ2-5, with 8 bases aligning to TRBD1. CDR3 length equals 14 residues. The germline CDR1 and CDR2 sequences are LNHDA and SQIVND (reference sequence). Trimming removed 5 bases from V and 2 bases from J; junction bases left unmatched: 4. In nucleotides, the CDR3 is TGTGCCAGTAGTGCAAGGACAGGGCAAGAGACCCAGTACTTC. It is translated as CASSARTGQETQYF.

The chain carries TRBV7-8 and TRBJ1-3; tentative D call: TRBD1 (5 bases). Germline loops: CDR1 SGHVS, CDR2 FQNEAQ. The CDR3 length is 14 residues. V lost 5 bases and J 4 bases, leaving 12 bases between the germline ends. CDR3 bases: TGTGCCAGCAGCACCAGGGTTTCCGGAAACACCATATATTTT. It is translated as CASSTRVSGNTIYF.

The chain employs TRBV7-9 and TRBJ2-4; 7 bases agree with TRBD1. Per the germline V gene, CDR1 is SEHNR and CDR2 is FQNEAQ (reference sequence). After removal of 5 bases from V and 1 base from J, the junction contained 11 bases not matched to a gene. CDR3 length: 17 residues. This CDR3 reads CASSPKTTGHAKNIQYF. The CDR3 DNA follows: TGTGCCAGCAGCCCAAAAACGACAGGGCACGCCAAAAACATTCAGTACTTC.

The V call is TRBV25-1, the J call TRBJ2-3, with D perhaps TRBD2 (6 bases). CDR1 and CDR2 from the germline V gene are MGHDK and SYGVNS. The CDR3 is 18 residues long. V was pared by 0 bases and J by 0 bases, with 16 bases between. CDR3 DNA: TGTGCCAGCAGTGAATACTCCGAGAGGGAGGATAGCACAGATACGCAGTATTTT. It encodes CASSEYSEREDSTDTQYF. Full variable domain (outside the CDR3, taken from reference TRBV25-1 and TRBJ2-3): EADIYQTPRYLVIGTGKKITLECSQTMGHDKMYWYQQDPGMELHLIHYSYGVNSTEKGDLSSESTVSRIRTEHFPLTLESARPSHTSQYLCASSEYSEREDSTDTQYFGPGTRLTVL.

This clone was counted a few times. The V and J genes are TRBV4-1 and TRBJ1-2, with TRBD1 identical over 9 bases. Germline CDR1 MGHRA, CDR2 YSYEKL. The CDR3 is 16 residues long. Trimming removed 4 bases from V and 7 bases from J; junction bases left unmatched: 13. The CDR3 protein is CASSLLYGQGTFGYTF. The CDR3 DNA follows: TGCGCCAGCAGCCTCCTTTACGGACAGGGGACGTTTGGCTACACCTTC.

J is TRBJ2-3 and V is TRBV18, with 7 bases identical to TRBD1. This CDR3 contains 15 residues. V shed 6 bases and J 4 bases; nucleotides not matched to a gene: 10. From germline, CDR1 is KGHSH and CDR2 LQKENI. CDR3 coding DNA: TGTGCCAGCTCCCTAAGGGGGCCTGAGGCAGATACGCAGTATTTT. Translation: CASSLRGPEADTQYF.

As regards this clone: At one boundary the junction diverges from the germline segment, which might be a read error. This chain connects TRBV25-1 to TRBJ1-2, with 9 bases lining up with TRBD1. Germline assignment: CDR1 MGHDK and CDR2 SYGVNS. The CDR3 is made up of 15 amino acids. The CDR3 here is CASSDARTGDYGYPF. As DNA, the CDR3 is TGTGCCAGCAGTGACGCTCGGACAGGGGACTATGGCTACCCCTTC.

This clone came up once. CDR3 amino acids: CASSETSGGDQETQYF. In DNA, the CDR3 is TGTGCCAGCAGCGAGACTAGCGGGGGGGACCAAGAGACCCAGTACTTC. This rearrangement joins TRBV9 to TRBJ2-5, with 14 bases fitting TRBD2. This CDR3 contains 16 residues. The ends lost 3 bases at V and 0 bases at J; junction bases unmatched: 1. Germline V gene lookup returns CDR1 SGDLS and CDR2 YYNGEE.

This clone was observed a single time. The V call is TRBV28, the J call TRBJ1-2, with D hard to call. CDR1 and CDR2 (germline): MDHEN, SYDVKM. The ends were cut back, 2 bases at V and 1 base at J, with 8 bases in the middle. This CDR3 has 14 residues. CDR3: CASSLDGNNYGYTF. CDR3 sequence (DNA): TGTGCCAGCAGTTTAGACGGGAATAACTATGGCTACACCTTC.

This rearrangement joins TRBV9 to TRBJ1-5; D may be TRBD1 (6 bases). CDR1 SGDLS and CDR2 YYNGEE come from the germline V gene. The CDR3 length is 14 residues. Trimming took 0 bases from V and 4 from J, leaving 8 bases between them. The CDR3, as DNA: TGTGCCAGCAGCGTAGGAACAGGGAATCAGCCCCAGCATTTT. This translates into CASSVGTGNQPQHF.

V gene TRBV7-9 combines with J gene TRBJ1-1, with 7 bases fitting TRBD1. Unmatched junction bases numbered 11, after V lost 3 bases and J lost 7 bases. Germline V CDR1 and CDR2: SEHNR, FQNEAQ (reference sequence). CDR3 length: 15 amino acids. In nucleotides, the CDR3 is TGTGCCAGCAGCTTTGAAATGACAGGGTCGGTTGAAGCTTTCTTT. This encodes CASSFEMTGSVEAFF.

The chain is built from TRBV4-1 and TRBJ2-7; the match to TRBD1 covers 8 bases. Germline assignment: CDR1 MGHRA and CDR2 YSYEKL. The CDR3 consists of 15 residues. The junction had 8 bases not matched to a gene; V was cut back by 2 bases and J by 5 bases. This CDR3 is CASSQPRTGLNEQYF. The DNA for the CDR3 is TGCGCCAGCAGCCAACCGCGGACAGGGTTAAACGAGCAGTACTTC.

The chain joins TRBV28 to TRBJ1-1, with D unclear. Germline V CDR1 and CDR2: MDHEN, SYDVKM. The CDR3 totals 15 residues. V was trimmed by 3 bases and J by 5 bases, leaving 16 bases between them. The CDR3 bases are TGTGCCAGCAGTTTGCCCTCTCAAGCGGGAACTGAAGCTTTCTTT. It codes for CASSLPSQAGTEAFF.

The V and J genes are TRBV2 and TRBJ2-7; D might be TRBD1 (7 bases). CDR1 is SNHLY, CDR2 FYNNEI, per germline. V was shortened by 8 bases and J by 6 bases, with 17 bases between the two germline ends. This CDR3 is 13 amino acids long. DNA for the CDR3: TGTGCCAGCGGGGGGCAAGGGGGCGTCGAGCAGTACTTC. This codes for CASGGQGGVEQYF.

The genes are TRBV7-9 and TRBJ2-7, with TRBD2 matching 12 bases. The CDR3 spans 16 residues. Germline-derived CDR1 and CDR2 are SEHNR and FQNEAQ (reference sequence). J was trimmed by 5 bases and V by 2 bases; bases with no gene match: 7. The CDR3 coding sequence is TGTGCCAGCAGCTTACACTCCCGGACTAGCGGGGACGAGCAGTACTTC. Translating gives CASSLHSRTSGDEQYF.

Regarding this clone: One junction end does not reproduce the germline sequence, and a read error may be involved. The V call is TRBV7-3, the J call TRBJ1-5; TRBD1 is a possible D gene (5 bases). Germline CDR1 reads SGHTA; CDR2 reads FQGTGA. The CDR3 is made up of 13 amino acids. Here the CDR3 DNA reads TGTGCCAGCAGCTTAGACAGCAATCAGCCCCAGAATTTT. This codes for CASSLDSNQPQNF.

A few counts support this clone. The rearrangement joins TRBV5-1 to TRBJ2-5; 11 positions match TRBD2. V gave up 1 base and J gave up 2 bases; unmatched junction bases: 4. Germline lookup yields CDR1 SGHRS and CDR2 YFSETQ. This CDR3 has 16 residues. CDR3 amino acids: CASSLPSGGTQETQYF. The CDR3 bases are TGCGCCAGCAGCTTGCCTAGCGGGGGGACTCAAGAGACCCAGTACTTC.

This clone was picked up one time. The CDR3, as DNA: TGTGCCAGCAGTCGAGACAGGGGGCTCGACAATGAGCAGTTCTTC. It is translated as CASSRDRGLDNEQFF. The V call is TRBV27, the J call TRBJ2-1, with 10 bases aligning to TRBD1. Trimming at V came to 5 bases and at J to 5 bases, leaving 6 bases not matched to a gene. Germline V gene sequence: CDR1 MNHEY, CDR2 SMNVEV (reference sequence). The CDR3 length is 15 residues.

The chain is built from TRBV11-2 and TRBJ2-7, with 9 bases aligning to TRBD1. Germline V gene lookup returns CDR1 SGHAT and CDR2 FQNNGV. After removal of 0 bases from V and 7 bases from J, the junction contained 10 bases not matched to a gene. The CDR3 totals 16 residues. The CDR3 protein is CASSLDQGQGLREQYF. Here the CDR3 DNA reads TGTGCCAGCAGCTTAGATCAGGGACAGGGATTACGGGAGCAGTACTTC.

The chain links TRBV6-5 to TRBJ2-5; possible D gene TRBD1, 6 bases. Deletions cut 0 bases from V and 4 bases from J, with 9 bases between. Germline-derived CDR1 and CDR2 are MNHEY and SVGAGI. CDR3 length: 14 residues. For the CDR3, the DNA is TGTGCCAGCAGTTACTCTGTCAGGGGAGAGACCCAGTACTTC. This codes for CASSYSVRGETQYF.